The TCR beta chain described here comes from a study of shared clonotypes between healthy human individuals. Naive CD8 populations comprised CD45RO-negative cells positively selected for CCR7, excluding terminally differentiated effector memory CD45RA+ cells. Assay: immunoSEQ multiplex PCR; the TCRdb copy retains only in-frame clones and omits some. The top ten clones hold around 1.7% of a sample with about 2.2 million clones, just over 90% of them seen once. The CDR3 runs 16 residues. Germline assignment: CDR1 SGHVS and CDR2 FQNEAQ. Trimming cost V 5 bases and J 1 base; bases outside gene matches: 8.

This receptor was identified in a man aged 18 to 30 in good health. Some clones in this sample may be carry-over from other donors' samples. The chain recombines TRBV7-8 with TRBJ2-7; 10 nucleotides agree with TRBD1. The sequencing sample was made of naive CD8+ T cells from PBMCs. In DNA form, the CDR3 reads TGTGCCAGCAGCCGCACCGGGACAGGGGCTTCCTACGAGCAGTACTTC. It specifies CASSRTGTGASYEQYF.